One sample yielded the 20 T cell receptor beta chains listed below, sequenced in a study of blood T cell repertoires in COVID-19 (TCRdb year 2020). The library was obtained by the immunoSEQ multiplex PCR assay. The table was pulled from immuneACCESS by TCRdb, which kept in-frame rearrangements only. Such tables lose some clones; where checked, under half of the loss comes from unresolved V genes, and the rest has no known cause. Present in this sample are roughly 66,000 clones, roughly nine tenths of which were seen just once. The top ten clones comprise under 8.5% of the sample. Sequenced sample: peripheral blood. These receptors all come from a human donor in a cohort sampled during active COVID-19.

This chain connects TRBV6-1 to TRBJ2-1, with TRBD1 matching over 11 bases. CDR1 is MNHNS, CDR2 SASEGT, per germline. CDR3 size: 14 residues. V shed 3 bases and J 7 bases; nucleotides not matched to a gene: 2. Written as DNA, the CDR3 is TGTGCCAGCAGTGAGGACAGGGGGCAAAATGAGCAGTTCTTC. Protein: CASSEDRGQNEQFF.

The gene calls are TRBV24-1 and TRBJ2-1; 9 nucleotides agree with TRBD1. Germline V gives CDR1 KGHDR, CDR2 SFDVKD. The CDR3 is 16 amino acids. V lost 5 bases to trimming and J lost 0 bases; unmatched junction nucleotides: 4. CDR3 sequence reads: CATSGTTGGSYNEQFF. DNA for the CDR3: TGTGCCACCAGTGGAACGACAGGGGGCTCCTACAATGAGCAGTTCTTC.

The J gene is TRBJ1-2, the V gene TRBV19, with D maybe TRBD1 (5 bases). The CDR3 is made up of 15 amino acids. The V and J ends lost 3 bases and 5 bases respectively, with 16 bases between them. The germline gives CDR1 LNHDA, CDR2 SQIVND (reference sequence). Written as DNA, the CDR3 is TGTGCCAGTAGTATTCAGCAGGGCCTCCTATATGGCTACACCTTC. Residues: CASSIQQGLLYGYTF.

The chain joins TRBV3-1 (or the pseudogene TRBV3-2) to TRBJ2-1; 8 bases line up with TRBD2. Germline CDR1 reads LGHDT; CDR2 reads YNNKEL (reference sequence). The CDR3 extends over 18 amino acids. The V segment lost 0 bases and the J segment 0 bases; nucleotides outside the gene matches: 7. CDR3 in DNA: TGTGCCAGCAGCCAAGATTCGGCTAGCGGGCCCTCCTACAATGAGCAGTTCTTC. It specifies CASSQDSASGPSYNEQFF.

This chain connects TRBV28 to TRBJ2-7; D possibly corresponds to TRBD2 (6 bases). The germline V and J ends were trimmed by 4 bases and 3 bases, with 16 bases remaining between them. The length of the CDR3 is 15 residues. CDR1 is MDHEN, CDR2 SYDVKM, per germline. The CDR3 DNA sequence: TGTGCCAGCAGTTCCCCGGGGAGGAGGTACTACGAGCAGTACTTC. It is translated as CASSSPGRRYYEQYF.

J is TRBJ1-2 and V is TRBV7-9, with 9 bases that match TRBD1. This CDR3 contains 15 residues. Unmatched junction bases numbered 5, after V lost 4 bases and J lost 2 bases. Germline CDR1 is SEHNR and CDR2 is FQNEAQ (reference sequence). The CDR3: CASSWGTGMNYGYTF. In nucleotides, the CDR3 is TGTGCCAGCAGCTGGGGGACAGGGATGAACTATGGCTACACCTTC.

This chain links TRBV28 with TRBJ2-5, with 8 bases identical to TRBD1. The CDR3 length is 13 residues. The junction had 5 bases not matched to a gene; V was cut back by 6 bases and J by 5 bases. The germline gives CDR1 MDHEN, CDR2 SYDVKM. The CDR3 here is CASSPPGGETQYF. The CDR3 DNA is TGTGCCAGCAGCCCCCCAGGGGGCGAGACCCAGTACTTC.

CDR3 region: CASRQGAYEQYF. In DNA, the CDR3 is TGCGCCAGCAGACAGGGGGCTTACGAGCAGTACTTC. V usage is TRBV5-1 and J usage is TRBJ2-7; 9 nucleotides agree with TRBD1. Germline V gives CDR1 SGHRS, CDR2 YFSETQ. The CDR3 has 12 residues. V lost 5 bases to trimming and J lost 4 bases; unmatched junction nucleotides: 1.

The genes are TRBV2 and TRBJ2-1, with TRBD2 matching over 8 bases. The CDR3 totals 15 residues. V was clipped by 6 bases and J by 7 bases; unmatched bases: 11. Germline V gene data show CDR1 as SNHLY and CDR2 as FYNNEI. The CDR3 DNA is TGTGCCAGCAGGAGAACAAGCGGGGGTGGAAATGAGCAGTTCTTC. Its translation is CASRRTSGGGNEQFF.

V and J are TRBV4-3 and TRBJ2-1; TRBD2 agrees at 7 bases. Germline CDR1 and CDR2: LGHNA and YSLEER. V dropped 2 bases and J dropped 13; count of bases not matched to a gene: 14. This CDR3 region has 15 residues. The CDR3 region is CASSQTDQASGRQFF. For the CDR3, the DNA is TGCGCCAGCAGCCAAACCGATCAAGCTAGCGGTAGACAGTTCTTC.

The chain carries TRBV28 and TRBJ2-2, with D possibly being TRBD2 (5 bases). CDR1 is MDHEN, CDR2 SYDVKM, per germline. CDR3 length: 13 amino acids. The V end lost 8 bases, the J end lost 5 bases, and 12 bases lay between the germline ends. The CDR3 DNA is TGTGCCAGCCGACGGGGTAGAACCGGGGAGCTGTTTTTT. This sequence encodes CASRRGRTGELFF.

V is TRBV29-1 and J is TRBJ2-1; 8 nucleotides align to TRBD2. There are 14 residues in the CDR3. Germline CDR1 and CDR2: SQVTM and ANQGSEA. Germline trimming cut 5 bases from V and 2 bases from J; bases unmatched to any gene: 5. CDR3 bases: TGCAGCGTTTTGCGGGAGGATACCTACAATGAGCAGTTCTTC. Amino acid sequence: CSVLREDTYNEQFF.

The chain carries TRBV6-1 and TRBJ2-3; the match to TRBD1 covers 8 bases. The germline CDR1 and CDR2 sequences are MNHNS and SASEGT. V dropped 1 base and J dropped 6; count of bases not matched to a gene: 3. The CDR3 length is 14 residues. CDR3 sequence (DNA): TGTGCCAGCAGTGAAGTGGCAGGGGGCGATACGCAGTATTTT. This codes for CASSEVAGGDTQYF.

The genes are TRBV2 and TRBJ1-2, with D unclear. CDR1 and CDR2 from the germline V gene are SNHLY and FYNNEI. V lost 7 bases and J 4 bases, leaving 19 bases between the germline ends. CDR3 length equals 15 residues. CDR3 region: CASTLGRRAVYGYTF. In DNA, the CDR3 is TGTGCCAGCACTCTTGGGAGGCGGGCCGTCTATGGCTACACCTTC.

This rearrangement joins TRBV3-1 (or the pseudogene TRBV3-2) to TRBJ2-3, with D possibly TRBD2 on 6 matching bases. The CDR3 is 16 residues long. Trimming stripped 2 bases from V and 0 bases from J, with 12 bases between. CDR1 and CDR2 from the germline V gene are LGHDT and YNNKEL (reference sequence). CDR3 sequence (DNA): TGTGCCAGCAGCCAAAGCCTCCGGGGGAGCACAGATACGCAGTATTTT. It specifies CASSQSLRGSTDTQYF.

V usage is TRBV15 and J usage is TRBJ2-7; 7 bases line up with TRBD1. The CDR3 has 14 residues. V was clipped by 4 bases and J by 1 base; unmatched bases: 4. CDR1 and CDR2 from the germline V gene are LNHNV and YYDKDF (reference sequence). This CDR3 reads CATSNDRASYEQYF. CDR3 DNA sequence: TGTGCCACCAGCAACGACAGGGCATCCTACGAGCAGTACTTC.

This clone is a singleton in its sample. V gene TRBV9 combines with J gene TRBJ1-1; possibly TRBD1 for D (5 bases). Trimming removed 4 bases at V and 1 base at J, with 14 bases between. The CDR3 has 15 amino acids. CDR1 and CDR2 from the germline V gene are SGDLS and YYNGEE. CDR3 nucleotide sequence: TGTGCCAGCAGCCGGGGGGACCACACGAACACTGAAGCTTTCTTT. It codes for CASSRGDHTNTEAFF.

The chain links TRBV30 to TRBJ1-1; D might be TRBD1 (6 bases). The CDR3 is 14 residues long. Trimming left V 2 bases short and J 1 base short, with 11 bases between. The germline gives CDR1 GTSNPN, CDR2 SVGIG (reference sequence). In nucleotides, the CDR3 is TGTGCCTGGAGTACAGGGATAGGGAACACTGAAGCTTTCTTT. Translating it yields CAWSTGIGNTEAFF.

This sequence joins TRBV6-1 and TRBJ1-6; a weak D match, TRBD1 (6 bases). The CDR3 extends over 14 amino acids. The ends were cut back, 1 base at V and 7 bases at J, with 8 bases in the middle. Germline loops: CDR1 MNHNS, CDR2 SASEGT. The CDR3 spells CASSEDRANSPLHF. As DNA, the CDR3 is TGTGCCAGCAGTGAAGACAGGGCGAATTCACCCCTCCACTTT.

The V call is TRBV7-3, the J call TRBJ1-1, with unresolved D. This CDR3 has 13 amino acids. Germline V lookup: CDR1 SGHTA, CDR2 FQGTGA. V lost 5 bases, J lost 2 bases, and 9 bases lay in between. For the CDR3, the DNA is TGTGCCAGCAGCCCGAGGCCCAACACTGAAGCTTTCTTT. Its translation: CASSPRPNTEAFF.